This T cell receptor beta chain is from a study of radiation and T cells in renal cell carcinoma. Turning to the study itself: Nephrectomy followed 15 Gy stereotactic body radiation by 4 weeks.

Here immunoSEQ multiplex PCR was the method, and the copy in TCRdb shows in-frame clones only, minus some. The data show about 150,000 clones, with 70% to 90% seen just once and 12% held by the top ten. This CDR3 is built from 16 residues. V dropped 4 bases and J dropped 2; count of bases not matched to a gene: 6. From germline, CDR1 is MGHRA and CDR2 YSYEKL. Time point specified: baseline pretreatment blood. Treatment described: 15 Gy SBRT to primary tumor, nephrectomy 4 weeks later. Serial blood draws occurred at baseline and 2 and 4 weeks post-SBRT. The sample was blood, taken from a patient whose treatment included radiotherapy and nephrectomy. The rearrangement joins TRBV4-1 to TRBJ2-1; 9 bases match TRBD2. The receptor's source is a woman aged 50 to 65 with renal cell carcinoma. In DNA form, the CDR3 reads TGCGCCAGCAGCCGACATAGCGGGGGCGCCTACAATGAGCAGTTCTTC. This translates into CASSRHSGGAYNEQFF.